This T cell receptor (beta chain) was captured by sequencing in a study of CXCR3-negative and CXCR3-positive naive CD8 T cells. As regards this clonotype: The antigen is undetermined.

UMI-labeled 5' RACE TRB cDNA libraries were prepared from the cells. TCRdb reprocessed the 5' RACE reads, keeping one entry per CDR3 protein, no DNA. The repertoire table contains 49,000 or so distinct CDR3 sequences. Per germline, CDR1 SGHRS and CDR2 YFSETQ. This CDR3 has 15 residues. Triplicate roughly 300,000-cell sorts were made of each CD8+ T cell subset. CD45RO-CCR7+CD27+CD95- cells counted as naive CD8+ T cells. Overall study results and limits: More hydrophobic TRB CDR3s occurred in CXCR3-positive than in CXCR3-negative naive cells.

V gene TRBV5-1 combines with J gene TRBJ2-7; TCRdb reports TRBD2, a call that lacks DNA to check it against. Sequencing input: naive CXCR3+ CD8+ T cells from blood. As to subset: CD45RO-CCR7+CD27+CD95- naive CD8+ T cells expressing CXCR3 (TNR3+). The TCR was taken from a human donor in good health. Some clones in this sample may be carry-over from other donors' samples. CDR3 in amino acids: CASSPGRAGGYEQYF.